This T cell receptor (beta chain) derives from a study of blood T cell repertoires in COVID-19. Turning to the study itself: Specimens from acute and convalescent COVID-19 originated in the United States, Italy and Spain. The cDNA or gDNA used as material had been derived from T cells, B-cell-depleted T cells, or PBMCs.

This CDR3 contains 13 residues. V was cut by 2 bases and J by 5 bases, with 9 bases left in between. Germline CDR1 MNHEY, CDR2 SMNVEV (reference sequence). Under the authors' procedure: Estimation of nucleated cell counts relied on the amplification of reference gene primers. Profiling relied on immunoSEQ multiplex PCR, and the TCRdb table lists in-frame clones only, not all of them. V, J and clone size are taken as reported in that table, and D and trimming were inferred from the DNA itself. This table holds 70,000 to 85,000 clones, 86% found once. The clonotype comes from a woman aged 55-69 years with acute or convalescent COVID-19. This chain uses TRBV27 with TRBJ1-2; possibly TRBD1 for D (5 bases). What was sequenced was peripheral blood. CDR3 in amino acids: CASSLTGVYGYTF. The CDR3 nucleotides are TGTGCCAGCAGTTTAACAGGAGTTTATGGCTACACCTTC.